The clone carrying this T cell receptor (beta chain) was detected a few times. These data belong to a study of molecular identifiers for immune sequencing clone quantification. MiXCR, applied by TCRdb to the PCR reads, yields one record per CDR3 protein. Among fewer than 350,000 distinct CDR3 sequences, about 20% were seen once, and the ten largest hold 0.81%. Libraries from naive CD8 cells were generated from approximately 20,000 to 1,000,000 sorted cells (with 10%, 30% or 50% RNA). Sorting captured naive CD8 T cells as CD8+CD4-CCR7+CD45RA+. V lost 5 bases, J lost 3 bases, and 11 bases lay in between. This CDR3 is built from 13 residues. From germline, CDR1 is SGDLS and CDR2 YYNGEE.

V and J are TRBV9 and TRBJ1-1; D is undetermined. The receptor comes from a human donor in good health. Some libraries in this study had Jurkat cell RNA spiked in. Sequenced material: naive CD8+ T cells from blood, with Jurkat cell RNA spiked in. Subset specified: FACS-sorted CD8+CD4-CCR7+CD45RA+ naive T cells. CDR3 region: CASRRDVDTEAFF. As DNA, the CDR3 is TGTGCCAGCAGACGAGACGTAGACACTGAAGCTTTCTTT.